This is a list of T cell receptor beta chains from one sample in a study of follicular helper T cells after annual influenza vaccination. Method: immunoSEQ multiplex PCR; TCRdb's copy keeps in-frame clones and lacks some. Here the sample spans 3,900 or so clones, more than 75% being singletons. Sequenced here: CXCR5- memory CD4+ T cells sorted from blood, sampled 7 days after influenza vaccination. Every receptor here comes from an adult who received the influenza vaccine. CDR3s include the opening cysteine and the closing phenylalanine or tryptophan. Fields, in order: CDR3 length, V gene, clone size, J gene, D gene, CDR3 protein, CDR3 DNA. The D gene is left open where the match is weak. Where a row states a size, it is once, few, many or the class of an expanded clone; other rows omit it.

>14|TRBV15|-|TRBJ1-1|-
CATSRDIGGTEAFF
TGTGCCACCAGCAGAGATATTGGGGGCACTGAAGCTTTCTTT
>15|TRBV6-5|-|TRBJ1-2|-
CASSYSLPKTHGYTF
TGTGCCAGCAGTTACTCCCTTCCAAAGACCCATGGCTACACCTTC
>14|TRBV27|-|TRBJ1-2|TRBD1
CASSRTGPNYGYTF
TGTGCCAGCAGCCGGACAGGACCCAACTATGGCTACACCTTC
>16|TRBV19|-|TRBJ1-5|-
CASSIFASGKDQPQHF
TGTGCCAGTAGTATATTCGCCAGCGGGAAGGATCAGCCCCAGCATTTT
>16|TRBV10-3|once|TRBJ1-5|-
CAISETTSIGVQPQHF
TGTGCCATCAGTGAAACGACTTCTATAGGCGTCCAGCCCCAGCATTTT
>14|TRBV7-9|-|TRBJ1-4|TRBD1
CASSSGRGKGKLFF
TGTGCCAGCAGCTCGGGCAGGGGGAAGGGAAAACTGTTTTTT
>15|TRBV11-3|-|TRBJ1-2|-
CASSLDQGSEYGYTF
TGTGCCAGCAGCTTAGATCAGGGAAGCGAGTATGGCTACACCTTC
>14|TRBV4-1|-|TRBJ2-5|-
CASSQVLLQETQYF
TGCGCCAGCAGCCAAGTACTACTCCAAGAGACCCAGTACTTC
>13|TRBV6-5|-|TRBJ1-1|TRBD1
CASKIRQGGLAFF
TGTGCCAGCAAAATAAGACAAGGGGGCTTAGCTTTCTTT
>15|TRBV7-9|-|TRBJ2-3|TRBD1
CASSWGQARTDTQYF
TGTGCCAGCAGCTGGGGACAGGCGCGCACAGATACGCAGTATTTT
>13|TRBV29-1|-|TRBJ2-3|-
CSVDMVGRDTQYF
TGCAGCGTTGATATGGTTGGTAGGGATACGCAGTATTTT
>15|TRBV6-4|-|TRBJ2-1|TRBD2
CASSTGTTRNNEQFF
TGTGCCAGCAGTACCGGGACTACCAGAAACAATGAGCAGTTCTTC
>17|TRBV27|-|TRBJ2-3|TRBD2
CASSSLNGRPHTDTQYF
TGTGCCAGCAGTTCTCTTAACGGGAGGCCCCACACAGATACGCAGTATTTT
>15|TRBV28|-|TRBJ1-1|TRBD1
CASSFSGGRNTEAFF
TGTGCCAGCAGTTTCTCAGGGGGTAGGAACACTGAAGCTTTCTTT
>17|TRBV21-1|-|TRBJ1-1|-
CASRFSVATQIRTEAFF
TGTGCCAGCAGATTCAGCGTAGCTACACAAATTCGCACTGAAGCTTTCTTT
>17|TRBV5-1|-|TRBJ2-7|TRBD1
CASSSAGQGPYSYEQYF
TGCGCCAGCAGCTCGGCGGGACAGGGGCCTTACTCCTACGAGCAGTACTTC
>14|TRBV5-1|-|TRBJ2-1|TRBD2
CASRWTSGVNEQFF
TGCGCCAGCAGATGGACTAGCGGTGTCAATGAGCAGTTCTTC
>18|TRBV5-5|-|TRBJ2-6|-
CASKPRVSHKSRANVLTF
TGTGCCAGCAAGCCCCGTGTCTCGCACAAAAGTCGGGCCAACGTCCTGACTTTC
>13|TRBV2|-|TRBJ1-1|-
CASSEGRYTEAFF
TGTGCCAGCAGTGAAGGGCGCTACACTGAAGCTTTCTTT
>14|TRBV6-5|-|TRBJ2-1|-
CASSFDSTHNEQFF
TGTGCCAGCAGCTTCGACTCGACCCACAATGAGCAGTTCTTC
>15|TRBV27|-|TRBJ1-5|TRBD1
CASSLSVGQKQPQHF
TGTGCCAGCAGTTTATCTGTGGGACAGAAACAGCCCCAGCATTTT
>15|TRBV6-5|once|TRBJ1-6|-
CASSYSREGNSPLHF
TGTGCCAGCAGTTACTCGAGGGAGGGGAATTCACCCCTCCACTTT
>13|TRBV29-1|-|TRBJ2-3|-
CSVGGGFSDTQYF
TGCAGCGTAGGGGGGGGCTTCTCAGATACGCAGTATTTT
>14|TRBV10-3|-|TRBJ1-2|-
CAISETGLNYGYTF
TGTGCCATCAGTGAAACCGGTCTTAACTATGGCTACACCTTC
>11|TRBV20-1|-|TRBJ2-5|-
CSARGPKAQYF
TGCAGTGCTAGAGGACCTAAGGCCCAGTACTTC
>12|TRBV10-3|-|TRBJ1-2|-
CAISASADGYTF
TGTGCCATCAGTGCCAGTGCTGATGGCTACACCTTC
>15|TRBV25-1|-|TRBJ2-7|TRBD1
CASSRDRGKSWEQYF
TGTGCCAGCAGCCGGGACAGGGGGAAGTCGTGGGAGCAGTACTTC
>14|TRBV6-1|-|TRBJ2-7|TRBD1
CASRGGRGLYEQYF
TGTGCCAGCAGAGGAGGCAGGGGGCTTTACGAGCAGTACTTC
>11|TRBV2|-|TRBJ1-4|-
CASLLGGKLFF
TGTGCCAGCCTCCTTGGGGGGAAACTGTTTTTT
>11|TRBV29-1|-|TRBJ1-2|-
CSVENGHGYTF
TGCAGCGTTGAAAATGGGCACGGCTACACCTTC
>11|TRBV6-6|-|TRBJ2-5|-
CASSAGETQYF
TGTGCCAGCAGTGCGGGGGAGACCCAGTACTTC
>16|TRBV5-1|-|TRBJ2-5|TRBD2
CASSPTGRGGLETQYF
TGCGCCAGCAGCCCCACGGGGCGGGGGGGCCTAGAGACCCAGTACTTC
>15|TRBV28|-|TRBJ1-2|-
CASSTPGHRSYGYTF
TGTGCCAGCAGTACCCCCGGACACCGTTCGTATGGCTACACCTTC
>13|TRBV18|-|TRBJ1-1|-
CASSQTVNTEAFF
TGTGCCAGCTCCCAGACAGTGAACACTGAAGCTTTCTTT